The clone carrying this TCR beta chain was picked up many times. Its antigen is currently unknown. This entry comes from a study of T cells in Graves' hyperthyroidism and ophthalmopathy. Study at large: Pretreatment peripheral blood was obtained at initial diagnosis.

V gave up 2 bases and J gave up 2 bases, with 12 bases separating them. The CDR3 loop spans 15 amino acids. Germline V lookup: CDR1 SGHTA, CDR2 FQGNSA. Study results and limitations: Most expanded thyroid clonotypes above 0.001 recurred in blood.

Investigators excluded patients with uncontrolled infection, other autoimmune disease, pregnancy or lactation. 9.5 to 10 ml fresh peripheral blood yielded the PBMCs. Amplification yielded TCR beta CDR3 regions, with RNA transcripts as the source. The primer set for the first-round RT-PCR of the TCR CDR3 was HTBI. From the multiplex PCR reads, TCRdb called clonotypes with MiXCR, one entry per CDR3 protein. Here the sample spans about 760,000 distinct CDR3 sequences, 30% to 40% being singletons. The rearrangement joins TRBV7-2 to TRBJ1-2; D gene unclear. Sequencing was carried out using blood. This receptor was identified in a woman aged 40 to 49 with Graves' hyperthyroidism. In DNA, the CDR3 is TGTGCCAGCAGCTTATCAGGCGCTCTCAACTATGGCTACACCTTC. Encoded protein: CASSLSGALNYGYTF.